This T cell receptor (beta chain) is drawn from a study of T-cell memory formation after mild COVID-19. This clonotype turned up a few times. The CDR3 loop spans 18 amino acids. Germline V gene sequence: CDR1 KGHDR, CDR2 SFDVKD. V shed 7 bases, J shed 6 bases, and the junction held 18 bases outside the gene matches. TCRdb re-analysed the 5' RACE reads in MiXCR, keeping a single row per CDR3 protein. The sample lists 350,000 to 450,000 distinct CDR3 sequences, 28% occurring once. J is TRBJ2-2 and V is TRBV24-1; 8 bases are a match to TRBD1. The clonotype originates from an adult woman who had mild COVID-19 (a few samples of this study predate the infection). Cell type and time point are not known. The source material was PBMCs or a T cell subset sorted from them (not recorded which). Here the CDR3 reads CATSSLPGGEGGPGELFF. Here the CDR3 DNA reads TGTGCCACCAGCTCCCTTCCAGGGGGCGAAGGAGGACCCGGGGAGCTGTTTTTT.